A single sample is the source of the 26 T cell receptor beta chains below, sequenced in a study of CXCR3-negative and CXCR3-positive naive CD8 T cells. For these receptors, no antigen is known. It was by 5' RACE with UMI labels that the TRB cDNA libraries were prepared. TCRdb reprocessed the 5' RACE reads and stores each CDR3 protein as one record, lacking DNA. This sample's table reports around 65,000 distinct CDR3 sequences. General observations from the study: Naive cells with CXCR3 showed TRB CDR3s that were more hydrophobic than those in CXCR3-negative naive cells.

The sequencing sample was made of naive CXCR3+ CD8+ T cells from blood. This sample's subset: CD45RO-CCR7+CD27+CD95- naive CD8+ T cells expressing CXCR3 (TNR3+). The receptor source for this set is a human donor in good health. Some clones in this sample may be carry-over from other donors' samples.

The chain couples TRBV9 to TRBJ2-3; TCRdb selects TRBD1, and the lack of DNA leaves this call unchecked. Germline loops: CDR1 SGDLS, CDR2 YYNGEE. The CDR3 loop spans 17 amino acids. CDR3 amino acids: CASSSVRGAASTDTQYF.

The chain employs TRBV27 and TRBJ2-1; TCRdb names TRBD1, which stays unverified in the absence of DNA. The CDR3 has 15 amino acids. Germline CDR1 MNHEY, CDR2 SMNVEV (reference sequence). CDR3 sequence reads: CASSLLQGNYNEQFF.

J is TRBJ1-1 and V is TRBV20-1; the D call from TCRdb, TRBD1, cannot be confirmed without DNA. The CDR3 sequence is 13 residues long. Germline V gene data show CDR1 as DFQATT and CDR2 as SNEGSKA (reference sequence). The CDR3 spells CSAMGQGYTEAFF.

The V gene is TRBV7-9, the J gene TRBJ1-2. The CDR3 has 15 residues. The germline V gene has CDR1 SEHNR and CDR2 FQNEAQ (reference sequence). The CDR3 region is CASSLEAARRYGYTF.

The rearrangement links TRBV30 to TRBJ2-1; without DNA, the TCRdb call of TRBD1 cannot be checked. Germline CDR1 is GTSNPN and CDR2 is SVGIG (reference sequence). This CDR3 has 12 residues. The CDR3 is CAWSGTGREQFF.

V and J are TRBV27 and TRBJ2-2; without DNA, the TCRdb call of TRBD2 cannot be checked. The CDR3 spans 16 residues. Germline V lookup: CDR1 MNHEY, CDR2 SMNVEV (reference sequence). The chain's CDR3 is CASSPLAGANTGELFF.

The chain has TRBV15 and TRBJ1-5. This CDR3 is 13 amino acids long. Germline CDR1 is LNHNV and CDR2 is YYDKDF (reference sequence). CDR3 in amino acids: CATSRDRGQPQHF.

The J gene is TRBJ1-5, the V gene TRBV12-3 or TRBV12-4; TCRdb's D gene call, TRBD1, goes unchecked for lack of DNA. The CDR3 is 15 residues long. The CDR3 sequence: CASRRGGNSNQPQHF.

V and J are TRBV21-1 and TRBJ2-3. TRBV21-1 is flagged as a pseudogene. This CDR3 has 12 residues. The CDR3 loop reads CASSLFYSSKYF.

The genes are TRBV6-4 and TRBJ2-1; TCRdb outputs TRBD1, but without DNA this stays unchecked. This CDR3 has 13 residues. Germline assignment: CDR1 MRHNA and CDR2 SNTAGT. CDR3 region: CASSPLQGADRFF.

The CDR3 spells CASSLVVGPHEKLFF. The V call is TRBV11-3, the J call TRBJ1-4; the D call of TRBD1 rests on TCRdb alone, since no DNA is present to check it. Germline V CDR1 and CDR2: SGHNT, YENEEA. CDR3 length: 15 amino acids.

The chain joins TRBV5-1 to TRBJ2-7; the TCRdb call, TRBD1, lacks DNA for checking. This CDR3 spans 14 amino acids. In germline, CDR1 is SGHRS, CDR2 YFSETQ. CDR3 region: CASSYGQGAYEQYF.

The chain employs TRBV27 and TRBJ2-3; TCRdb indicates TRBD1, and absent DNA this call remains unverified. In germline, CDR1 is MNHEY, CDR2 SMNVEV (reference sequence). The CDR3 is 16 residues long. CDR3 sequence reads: CASSPRQGQPRDTQYF.

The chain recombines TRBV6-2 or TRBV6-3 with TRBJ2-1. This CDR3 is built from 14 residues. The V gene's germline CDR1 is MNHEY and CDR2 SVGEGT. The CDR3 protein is CASSYSSPSNEQFF.

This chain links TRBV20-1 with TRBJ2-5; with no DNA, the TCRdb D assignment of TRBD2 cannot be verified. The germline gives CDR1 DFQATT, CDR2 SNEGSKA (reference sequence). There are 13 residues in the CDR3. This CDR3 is CSATSSGQETQYF.

CDR3 region: CASSPPGGNQPQHF. This sequence joins TRBV5-5 and TRBJ1-5; TCRdb names TRBD1, which stays unverified in the absence of DNA. CDR3 size: 14 residues. Looked up from germline, CDR1 is SGHKS and CDR2 is YYEKEE (reference sequence).

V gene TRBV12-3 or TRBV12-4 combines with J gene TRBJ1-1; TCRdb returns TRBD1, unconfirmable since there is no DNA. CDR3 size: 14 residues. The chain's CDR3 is CASSALQGLPEAFF.

The CDR3 spells CSVEPSSGSYNEQFF. This chain uses TRBV29-1 with TRBJ2-1; TCRdb's D gene call, TRBD2, goes unchecked for lack of DNA. Germline V lookup: CDR1 SQVTM, CDR2 ANQGSEA. The CDR3 runs to 15 residues.

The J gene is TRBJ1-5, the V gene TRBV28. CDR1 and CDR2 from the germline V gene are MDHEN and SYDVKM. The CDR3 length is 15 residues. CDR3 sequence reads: CASSLPGLSNQPQHF.

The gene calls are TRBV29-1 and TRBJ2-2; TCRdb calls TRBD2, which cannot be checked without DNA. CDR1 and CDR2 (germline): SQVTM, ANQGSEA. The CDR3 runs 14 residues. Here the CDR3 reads CSIGEGRYTGELFF.

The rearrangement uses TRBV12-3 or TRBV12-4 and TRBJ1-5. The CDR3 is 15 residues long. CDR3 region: CASSFGPHSNQPQHF.

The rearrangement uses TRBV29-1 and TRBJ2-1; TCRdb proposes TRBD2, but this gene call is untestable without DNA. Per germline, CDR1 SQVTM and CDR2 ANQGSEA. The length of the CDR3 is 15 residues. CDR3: CSVERLAGGLGEQFF.

The chain's CDR3 is CSVVFGGRSYNEQFF. V is TRBV29-1 and J is TRBJ2-1. The germline gives CDR1 SQVTM, CDR2 ANQGSEA. There are 15 residues in the CDR3.

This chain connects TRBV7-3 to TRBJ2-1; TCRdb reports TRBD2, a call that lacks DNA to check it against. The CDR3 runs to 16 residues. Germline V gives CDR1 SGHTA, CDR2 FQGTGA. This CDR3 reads CASSLPEAGGLDEQFF. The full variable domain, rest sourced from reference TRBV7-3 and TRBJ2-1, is GAGVSQTPSNKVTEKGKYVELRCDPISGHTALYWYRQSLGQGPEFLIYFQGTGAADDSGLPNDRFFAVRPEGSVSTLKIQRTERGDSAVYLCASSLPEAGGLDEQFFGPGTRLTVL.

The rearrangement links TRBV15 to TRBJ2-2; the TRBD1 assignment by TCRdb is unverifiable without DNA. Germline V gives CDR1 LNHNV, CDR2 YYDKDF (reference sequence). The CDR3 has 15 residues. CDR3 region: CATSTDRVYAGELFF.

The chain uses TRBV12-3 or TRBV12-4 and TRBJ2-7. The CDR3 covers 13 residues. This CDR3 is CASSLISSYEQYF.